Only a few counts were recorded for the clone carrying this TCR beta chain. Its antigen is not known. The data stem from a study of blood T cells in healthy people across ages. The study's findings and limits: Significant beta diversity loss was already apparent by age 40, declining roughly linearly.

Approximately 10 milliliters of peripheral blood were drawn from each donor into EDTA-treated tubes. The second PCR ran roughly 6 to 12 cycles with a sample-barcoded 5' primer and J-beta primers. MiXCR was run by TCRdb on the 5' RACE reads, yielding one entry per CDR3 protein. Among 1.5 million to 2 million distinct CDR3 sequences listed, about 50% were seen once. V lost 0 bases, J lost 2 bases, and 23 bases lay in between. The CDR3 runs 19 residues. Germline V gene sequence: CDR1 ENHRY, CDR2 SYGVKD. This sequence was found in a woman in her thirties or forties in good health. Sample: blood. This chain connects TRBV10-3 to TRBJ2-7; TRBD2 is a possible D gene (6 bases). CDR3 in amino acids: CAISESGRGTLGAAYEQYF. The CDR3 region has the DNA TGTGCCATCAGTGAGTCGGGCCGGGGGACGTTAGGAGCAGCCTACGAGCAGTACTTC.